This T cell receptor beta chain was profiled in a study of blood T cell repertoires in COVID-19 (dated by TCRdb to the early 2020s). Study-level background: The collaborator samples originated in the United States, Italy and Spain and spanned the acute and convalescent phases of COVID-19. Samples came from the ongoing ImmuneRACE study (first 160 participants) plus 1,254 subjects from 6 global collaborators. Where available, HLA class I and class II types were taken from metadata supplied by the sample provider and were not determined by assay-based typing. The material from the prospective study consisted of cDNA or gDNA derived from T cells, B-cell-depleted T cells, or PBMCs. A freely available public database, intended as a resource for researchers studying the immune response to SARS-CoV-2, is where the repertoires were released. Sample metadata almost always included a de-identified subject ID, COVID-19 status, age in years and sex. The dataset comprised deeply sampled blood TCRbeta repertoires from subjects exposed to, actively infected with, or recovered from COVID-19. Findings and caveats that apply to the study as a whole: The amount of clinical and demographic metadata varied by source and participant and was provided uncurated.

In Seattle, one collaborating source enrolled patients while the infection was active and tracked those patients longitudinally over the course of disease. Whole blood was collected in K2EDTA tubes by collaborating institutions according to the institutions' own protocols. For TCRbeta analysis, collaborators shipped samples as frozen whole blood, isolated PBMCs, or DNA extracted from either of those sample types. Concerning this clone itself: Its specific antigen is unknown. No much larger clonotype is one base removed from it; base qualities were not supplied.

Taken from the germline V gene (reference sequence), the CDR1 and CDR2 loops are MNHEY and SMNVEV. The CDR3 starts with the cysteine, ends with the phenylalanine, and has 16 residues. Of the read, only the CDR3 DNA is kept; its 48 bases are in frame from base 1. Trimming removed 0 bases from V and 7 bases from J, leaving 13 bases between the germline ends. The immunoSEQ Assay, a bias-controlled multiplex PCR, was used to amplify TCRbeta CDR3 regions from genomic DNA. On the authors' methods: Within the assay, amplification of reference gene primers was used to estimate how many nucleated cells each sample contained. Sequence reads were collapsed and filtered to measure the absolute abundance of every unique TCRbeta CDR3 rearrangement. For each sample, productive Simpson clonality was calculated by taking the square root of Simpson's diversity index across productive rearrangements. In its TCRdb copy, this immuneACCESS table keeps in-frame sequences only and misses some clones. Where compared with another copy, unresolved V genes explain less than half of these, and the others have no known cause. D and trimming come from the DNA, and the V and J calls and clone size come from that table. The sample table holds some 220,000 clones, of which approximately 85% were seen once. The top ten clonotypes cover 5.2% of the sample.

The sequenced sample consisted of peripheral blood. In this chain, TRBV27 is recombined with TRBJ1-6; the D gene is perhaps TRBD1, on 5 matching bases. The sequence derives from a woman between 65 and 79 years old with COVID-19, enrolled during active disease. The DNA sequence reads TGTGCCAGCAGTTTATCTGAGTACCGACAGAATTCACCCCTCCACTTT. It translates as CASSLSEYRQNSPLHF.